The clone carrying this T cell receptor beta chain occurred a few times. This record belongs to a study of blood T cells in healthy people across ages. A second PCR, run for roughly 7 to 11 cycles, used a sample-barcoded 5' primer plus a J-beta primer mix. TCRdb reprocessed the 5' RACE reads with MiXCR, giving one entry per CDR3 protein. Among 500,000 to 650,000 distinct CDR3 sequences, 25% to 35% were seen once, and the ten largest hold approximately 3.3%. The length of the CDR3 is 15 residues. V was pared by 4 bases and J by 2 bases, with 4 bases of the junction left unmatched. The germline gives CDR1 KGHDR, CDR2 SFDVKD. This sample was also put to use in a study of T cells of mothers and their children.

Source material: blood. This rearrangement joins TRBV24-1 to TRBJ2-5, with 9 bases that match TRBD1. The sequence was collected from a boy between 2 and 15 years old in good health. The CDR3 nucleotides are TGTGCCACCAGTGAGGGACAGGGACCACAAGAGACCCAGTACTTC. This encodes CATSEGQGPQETQYF.